These 6 T cell receptor beta chains originate from one sample sequenced in a study of CD4+ T cells in melanoma. Sequencing was performed with immunoSEQ multiplex PCR; in TCRdb, only in-frame clones are kept and a portion is missing. The data show about 50,000 clones, approximately 89% seen once. The sequencing input was peripheral blood. These receptors were obtained from a human donor with melanoma.

The chain links TRBV13 to TRBJ2-1, with 14 bases fitting TRBD2. Trimming at V came to 4 bases and at J to 3 bases, leaving 2 bases not matched to a gene. Germline lookup yields CDR1 PRHDT and CDR2 FYEKMQ (reference sequence). The CDR3 consists of 16 residues. For the CDR3, the DNA is TGTGCCAGCAGCTCCGGACTAGCGGGGGGCTACAATGAGCAGTTCTTC. The encoded protein is CASSSGLAGGYNEQFF.

The DNA of the CDR3 is TGCGCCAGCAGCTTGGAAGACTTTCGGGAGACCCAGTACTTC. As protein: CASSLEDFRETQYF. The rearrangement uses TRBV5-1 and TRBJ2-5; D is undetermined. Germline V gene sequence: CDR1 SGHRS, CDR2 YFSETQ. This CDR3 region has 14 residues. V lost 0 bases, J lost 5 bases, and 11 bases lay in between.

In regard to this clone: The junction differs from germline at one of its ends, possibly a read error. The chain links TRBV7-7 to TRBJ2-1, with 9 bases that match TRBD1. CDR3 length equals 16 residues. The germline CDR1 and CDR2 sequences are SSHAT and FNYEAQ (reference sequence). CDR3 nucleotides: TGTGCTAGCAGCTTAGGGCTGGACAGGGGCCGTAATGAGCAGTTCTTC. Amino acids: CASSLGLDRGRNEQFF.

J is TRBJ1-1 and V is TRBV5-4; D uncertain. V was clipped by 4 bases and J by 6 bases, with 13 bases between them. CDR3 length: 13 amino acids. The germline gives CDR1 SGHNT, CDR2 YYREEE (reference sequence). As DNA, the CDR3 is TGTGCCAGCAGCGGGGTGGGAGACCCTGAAGCTTTCTTT. The encoded protein is CASSGVGDPEAFF.

The gene calls are TRBV5-5 and TRBJ1-6, with D unresolved. CDR1 SGHKS and CDR2 YYEKEE come from the germline V gene (reference sequence). Trimming took 2 bases from V and 5 from J, leaving 8 bases between them. CDR3 length: 14 residues. This CDR3 reads CASSLGRDNSPLHF. The DNA of the CDR3 is TGTGCCAGCAGCTTAGGAAGGGATAATTCACCCCTCCACTTT.

The genes are TRBV6-5 and TRBJ1-2; D possibly corresponds to TRBD1 (6 bases). The CDR3 runs 14 residues. CDR1 is MNHEY and CDR2 is SVGAGI in the germline V gene. Trimming took 2 bases from V and 4 from J, leaving 11 bases between them. The CDR3 is CASSYQNRAYGYTF. The DNA for the CDR3 is TGTGCCAGCAGTTACCAAAACAGGGCCTATGGCTACACCTTC.